This TCR beta chain was sequenced in a study of cytomegalovirus exposure and HLA in healthy donors. This CDR3 comprises 14 residues. Among the donors, all were healthy bone marrow donors. The PCR employed 60 Vbeta primers together with 13 Jbeta primers. Sequencing used immunoSEQ multiplex PCR; TCRdb keeps in-frame clones, though not all of them. The data hold about 160,000 clones, with 75% to 90% observed a single time. The sample taken for sequencing was PBMCs. The chain combines TRBV21-1 with TRBJ2-7; the table names TRBD2, a call not compared with the DNA. TRBV21-1 is labeled a pseudogene. The source is a man between 45 and 60 years old in good health and CMV-seropositive. In DNA, the CDR3 is TGTGCCAGCAGCATGGGGGGGAGCTCCTACGAGCAGTACTTC. Amino acid sequence: CASSMGGSSYEQYF.